The 31 T cell receptor beta chains reported below all come from one sample, sequenced in a study of blood T cell repertoires in COVID-19. Using immunoSEQ multiplex PCR, the repertoire was profiled, and TCRdb retains in-frame clones only, with some absent. The table lists around 160,000 clones, 80% to 90% of them singletons, with about 8% in the top ten. The sample was peripheral blood. These receptors came from a woman in her sixties with COVID-19, enrolled during active disease.

The chain has TRBV12-5 and TRBJ1-5; a weak D match, TRBD1 (6 bases). There are 13 residues in the CDR3. V gave up 3 bases and J gave up 5 bases, with 8 bases separating them. The germline V gene has CDR1 LGHNT and CDR2 FRNRAP. CDR3 sequence (DNA): TGTGCTAGTGGTTTACAGGGACATCAGCCCCAGCATTTT. It is translated as CASGLQGHQPQHF.

The V and J genes are TRBV2 and TRBJ2-5, with TRBD2 matching 7 bases. Germline CDR1 is SNHLY and CDR2 is FYNNEI. The CDR3 length is 13 residues. V lost 6 bases, J lost 4 bases, and 5 bases stayed unmatched. Written as DNA, the CDR3 is TGTGCCAGCAGGGGGGGGATTCGAGAGACCCAGTACTTC. Residues: CASRGGIRETQYF.

The gene calls are TRBV23-1 and TRBJ2-1; possibly TRBD2 for D (5 bases). TRBV23-1 is flagged as an ORF with uncertain function. V was pared by 6 bases and J by 9 bases, with 12 bases between. This CDR3 has 12 amino acids. The CDR3 bases are TGCGCCAGCAGAAAAAGCGGCGGTGAGCAGTTCTTC. Its protein product is CASRKSGGEQFF.

The CDR3 nucleotides are TGTGCCACCCTCTGGAGCGGGGGGACCACCACAGATACGCAGTATTTT. Protein product: CATLWSGGTTTDTQYF. The chain recombines TRBV7-9 with TRBJ2-3; TRBD2 aligns across 9 bases. CDR3 size: 16 residues. The V gene end was trimmed by 10 bases and the J gene end by 2 bases; junction bases not matched to a gene: 13. In germline, CDR1 is SEHNR, CDR2 FQNEAQ (reference sequence).

The rearrangement links TRBV2 to TRBJ2-7; 11 bases are shared with TRBD2. V lost 6 bases and J lost 3; bases outside the gene matches: 13. The CDR3 loop spans 17 amino acids. CDR1 and CDR2 from the germline V gene are SNHLY and FYNNEI. The CDR3 region is CASRRTLAGDSFYEQYF. CDR3 in DNA: TGTGCCAGCAGAAGGACACTAGCGGGGGATTCCTTCTACGAGCAGTACTTC.

In its sample, this clone was seen a few times. The chain joins TRBV19 to TRBJ1-4; the D is unclear. CDR3 length equals 14 residues. The V end was cut by 7 bases, the J end by 6 bases, with 15 bases between. Germline V CDR1 and CDR2: LNHDA, SQIVND (reference sequence). The CDR3 protein is CASTIGGMDEKLFF. The DNA of the CDR3 is TGTGCCAGTACCATAGGAGGTATGGATGAAAAACTGTTTTTT.

The chain employs TRBV12-3 or TRBV12-4 and TRBJ2-7, with D possibly being TRBD2 (5 bases). Trimming stripped 6 bases from V and 5 bases from J, with 11 bases between. The CDR3 extends over 12 amino acids. CDR3 sequence (DNA): TGTGCCAGCAGGACTTGGGGAGACGAGCAGTACTTC. It translates to CASRTWGDEQYF.

A word on this clone: The same CDR3 can be traced to other DNA sequences in this sample. The rearrangement joins TRBV5-1 to TRBJ2-5; D gene uncertain. The germline gives CDR1 SGHRS, CDR2 YFSETQ. The CDR3 totals 13 residues. Trimming removed 4 bases at V and 1 base at J, with 8 bases between. CDR3 sequence reads: CASSRTGQETQYF. CDR3 in DNA: TGCGCCAGCAGCCGAACTGGCCAAGAGACCCAGTACTTC.

The chain is built from TRBV7-9 and TRBJ1-3; no definite D call. CDR1 is SEHNR, CDR2 FQNEAQ, per germline (reference sequence). V was shortened by 1 base and J by 0 bases, with 7 bases between the two germline ends. The CDR3 loop spans 15 amino acids. This CDR3 reads CASSLGAGSGNTIYF. The CDR3 nucleotides read TGTGCCAGCAGCTTAGGGGCCGGCTCTGGAAACACCATATATTTT.

V and J are TRBV19 and TRBJ1-1; 7 bases match TRBD1. The CDR3 length is 15 residues. V dropped 7 bases and J dropped 0; count of bases not matched to a gene: 8. From germline, CDR1 is LNHDA and CDR2 SQIVND (reference sequence). CDR3 loop: CASTWAGGMNTEAFF. The CDR3 nucleotides read TGTGCCAGTACGTGGGCAGGGGGAATGAACACTGAAGCTTTCTTT. The entire variable domain, with the rest obtained from reference TRBV19 and TRBJ1-1, is as follows: DGGITQSPKYLFRKEGQNVTLSCEQNLNHDAMYWYRQDPGQGLRLIYYSQIVNDFQKGDIAEGYSVSREKKESFPLTVTSAQKNPTAFYLCASTWAGGMNTEAFFGQGTRLTVV.

The chain combines TRBV5-1 with TRBJ1-1, with D possibly TRBD1 on 6 matching bases. CDR1 is SGHRS and CDR2 is YFSETQ in the germline V gene. The V and J ends lost 4 bases and 2 bases respectively, with 12 bases between them. The CDR3 covers 14 residues. In DNA, the CDR3 is TGCGCCAGCAGCCCCTCCGGGACAAACACTGAAGCTTTCTTT. The encoded protein is CASSPSGTNTEAFF.

V usage is TRBV6-5 and J usage is TRBJ2-1; 8 positions agree with TRBD1. The V and J ends lost 0 bases and 7 bases, in that order; junction bases with no gene match: 8. From germline, CDR1 is MNHEY and CDR2 SVGAGI. The CDR3 runs 16 residues. The CDR3 loop reads CASSYSSRGLGNEQFF. The DNA for the CDR3 is TGTGCCAGCAGTTACTCGAGCAGGGGGCTTGGGAATGAGCAGTTCTTC.

The gene calls are TRBV10-3 and TRBJ1-2, with 9 bases that match TRBD1. The trim removed 3 bases at V and 5 bases at J, leaving 7 bases unmatched. In germline, CDR1 is ENHRY, CDR2 SYGVKD. The CDR3 loop spans 15 amino acids. CDR3 in amino acids: CAISEGDRVRYGYTF. For the CDR3, the DNA is TGTGCCATCAGTGAAGGGGACAGGGTTCGATATGGCTACACCTTC.

The chain couples TRBV5-1 to TRBJ1-4; 8 bases align to TRBD1. Germline values: CDR1 SGHRS, CDR2 YFSETQ. This CDR3 comprises 15 residues. The trim removed 4 bases at V and 7 bases at J, leaving 9 bases unmatched. The DNA for the CDR3 is TGCGCCAGCAGCCCAGGACAGGGACTAAGTGAAAAACTGTTTTTT. This encodes CASSPGQGLSEKLFF.

The CDR3 loop reads CSARTGGVGTEAFF. In DNA, the CDR3 is TGCAGCGCTAGGACGGGGGGCGTTGGCACTGAAGCTTTCTTT. V and J are TRBV29-1 and TRBJ1-1, with D possibly TRBD1 on 6 matching bases. Per germline, CDR1 SQVTM and CDR2 ANQGSEA. This CDR3 spans 14 amino acids. V was shortened by 7 bases and J by 4 bases, with 19 bases between the two germline ends.

The chain has TRBV5-6 and TRBJ1-6; D unclear. The CDR3 is 18 residues long. V lost 0 bases and J 0 bases, leaving 13 bases between the germline ends. Germline lookup yields CDR1 SGHDT and CDR2 YYEEEE. The DNA of the CDR3 is TGTGCCAGCAGCTTGGAACAGTCCGCCGGCTCCTATAATTCACCCCTCCACTTT. Encoded protein: CASSLEQSAGSYNSPLHF.

This chain uses TRBV6-5 with TRBJ1-1; the match to TRBD1 covers 7 bases. The ends lost 7 bases at V and 0 bases at J; junction bases unmatched: 8. The CDR3 runs to 15 residues. Germline-derived CDR1 and CDR2 are MNHEY and SVGAGI. CDR3 coding DNA: TGTGCCAGCACCGAGGACAGGTTTGTGAACACTGAAGCTTTCTTT. Its protein product is CASTEDRFVNTEAFF.

The chain employs TRBV10-3 and TRBJ2-1, with 13 bases that match TRBD2. Trimming at V came to 0 bases and at J to 0 bases, leaving 5 bases not matched to a gene. The CDR3 extends over 19 amino acids. Germline lookup yields CDR1 ENHRY and CDR2 SYGVKD. This CDR3 reads CAISESGLAGALSYNEQFF. DNA of the CDR3: TGTGCCATCAGTGAGTCAGGACTAGCGGGGGCCCTCTCCTACAATGAGCAGTTCTTC.

This chain links TRBV18 with TRBJ2-7; 9 positions agree with TRBD2. Germline CDR1 is KGHSH and CDR2 is LQKENI. The CDR3 has 15 amino acids. The V segment lost 3 bases and the J segment 3 bases; nucleotides outside the gene matches: 6. CDR3 coding DNA: TGTGCCAGCTCACCGTCCGAACTAGCGGGCTACGAGCAGTACTTC. The encoded protein is CASSPSELAGYEQYF.

The chain employs TRBV5-4 and TRBJ1-2, with 9 nucleotides matching TRBD1. Trimming took 4 bases from V and 7 from J; bases not matched to a gene: 11. This CDR3 is built from 15 residues. CDR1 is SGHNT, CDR2 YYREEE, per germline (reference sequence). The CDR3: CASSTGQGTASGYTF. In DNA, the CDR3 is TGTGCCAGCAGCACCGGACAGGGGACGGCATCTGGCTACACCTTC. Full variable domain (remainder filled in from reference TRBV5-4 and TRBJ1-2): ETGVTQSPTHLIKTRGQQVTLRCSSQSGHNTVSWYQQALGQGPQFIFQYYREEENGRGNFPPRFSGLQFPNYSSELNVNALELDDSALYLCASSTGQGTASGYTFGSGTRLTVV.

This chain links TRBV11-2 with TRBJ2-1, with D perhaps TRBD1 (5 bases). The CDR3 contains 14 residues. Trimming left V 5 bases short and J 7 bases short, with 15 bases between. Germline values: CDR1 SGHAT, CDR2 FQNNGV. The CDR3 loop reads CASSPIAGLNEQFF. CDR3 bases: TGTGCCAGCAGCCCGATCGCAGGGTTGAATGAGCAGTTCTTC.

This clone was counted once. The CDR3 region is CSASSVDNEQFF. The CDR3, as DNA: TGCAGTGCTAGTAGCGTGGACAATGAGCAGTTCTTC. The chain has TRBV20-1 and TRBJ2-1, with D possibly being TRBD2 (5 bases). CDR3 length: 12 residues. V was trimmed by 3 bases and J by 5 bases, leaving 8 bases between them. Germline loops: CDR1 DFQATT, CDR2 SNEGSKA (reference sequence).

This chain connects TRBV10-2 to TRBJ2-1, with 8 nucleotides matching TRBD2. J gave up 5 bases and V 5 bases, and 8 bases lay outside the gene matches. Germline V gene sequence: CDR1 WSHSY, CDR2 SAAADI. The CDR3 sequence is 15 residues long. The CDR3 here is CASSSGGTHHNEQFF. As DNA, the CDR3 is TGCGCCAGCAGTTCGGGGGGGACTCACCACAATGAGCAGTTCTTC.

This rearrangement joins TRBV19 to TRBJ2-7; D might be TRBD2 (7 bases). Trimming removed 7 bases at V and 3 bases at J, with 22 bases between. The germline CDR1 and CDR2 sequences are LNHDA and SQIVND (reference sequence). The length of the CDR3 is 16 residues. CDR3 protein: CASTLEGGGTLYEQYF. In nucleotides, the CDR3 is TGTGCCAGTACCCTTGAAGGGGGGGGGACTCTCTACGAGCAGTACTTC.

This clone was recorded only once. V and J are TRBV29-1 and TRBJ2-5; D perhaps matches TRBD1 (8 bases). The CDR3 consists of 14 residues. The V and J ends lost 5 bases and 2 bases respectively, with 15 bases between them. Germline CDR1 and CDR2: SQVTM and ANQGSEA. CDR3 protein: CSVSGTGNQETQYF. The CDR3 DNA is TGCAGCGTTAGCGGGACAGGTAATCAAGAGACCCAGTACTTC.

CDR3 nucleotide sequence: TGTGCCAGCTCACCACTGACAGGCGAAATGAACACTGAAGCTTTCTTT. Translated: CASSPLTGEMNTEAFF. This chain joins TRBV18 and TRBJ1-1; D is perhaps TRBD1 (6 bases). Per the germline V gene, CDR1 is KGHSH and CDR2 is LQKENI. Trimming removed 1 base from V and 0 bases from J, with 12 bases in between. The CDR3 loop spans 16 amino acids.

This chain links TRBV30 with TRBJ1-2; 11 nucleotides align to TRBD1. The CDR3 length is 12 residues. V shed 8 bases, J shed 2 bases, and the junction held 1 base outside the gene matches. In germline, CDR1 is GTSNPN, CDR2 SVGIG (reference sequence). For the CDR3, the DNA is TGTGCCGGGGACAGGGGGAACTATGGCTACACCTTC. Translated: CAGDRGNYGYTF. The variable domain in full, completed from reference TRBV30 and TRBJ1-2, reads SQTIHQWPATLVQPVGSPLSLECTVEGTSNPNLYWYRQAAGRGLQLLFYSVGIGQISSEVPQNLSASRPQDRQFILSSKKLLLSDSGFYLCAGDRGNYGYTFGSGTRLTVV.

V gene TRBV6-5 combines with J gene TRBJ1-2; the match to TRBD1 covers 7 bases. The CDR3 loop spans 13 amino acids. Germline CDR1 is MNHEY and CDR2 is SVGAGI. The trim removed 6 bases at V and 8 bases at J, leaving 9 bases unmatched. The CDR3 sequence is CASSLEGAEGYTF. In DNA form, the CDR3 reads TGTGCCAGCAGCCTGGAGGGGGCAGAGGGCTACACCTTC.

The V and J genes are TRBV5-1 and TRBJ1-1; D call uncertain. With 0 bases removed from V and 5 bases from J, the gap between germline ends came to 5 bases. Germline V CDR1 and CDR2: SGHRS, YFSETQ. This CDR3 contains 12 residues. This chain's CDR3 is CASSLESTEAFF. CDR3 bases: TGCGCCAGCAGCTTGGAATCAACTGAAGCTTTCTTT.

The chain has TRBV9 and TRBJ2-1, with no clear D. V gave up 4 bases and J gave up 5 bases, with 7 bases separating them. The CDR3 extends over 12 amino acids. Per germline, CDR1 SGDLS and CDR2 YYNGEE. The CDR3 DNA reads TGTGCCAGCAGCCCTCCCGACAATGAGCAGTTCTTC. As protein: CASSPPDNEQFF.

The genes are TRBV6-5 and TRBJ1-1; 9 bases map to TRBD1. The CDR3 sequence is 14 residues long. The trim removed 6 bases at V and 3 bases at J, leaving 5 bases unmatched. Germline lookup yields CDR1 MNHEY and CDR2 SVGAGI. Written as DNA, the CDR3 is TGTGCCAGCAGCACAGGGGGCGACGACACTGAAGCTTTCTTT. Its protein is CASSTGGDDTEAFF.